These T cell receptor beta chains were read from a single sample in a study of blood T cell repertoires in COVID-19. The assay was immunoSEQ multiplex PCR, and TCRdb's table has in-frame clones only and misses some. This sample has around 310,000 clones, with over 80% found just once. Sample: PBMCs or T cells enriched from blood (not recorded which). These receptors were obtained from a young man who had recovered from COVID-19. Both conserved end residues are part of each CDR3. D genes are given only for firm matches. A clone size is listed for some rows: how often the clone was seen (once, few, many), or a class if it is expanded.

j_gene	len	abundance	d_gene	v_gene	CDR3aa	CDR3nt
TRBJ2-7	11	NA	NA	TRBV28	CASSAGIRQYF	TGTGCCAGCAGTGCAGGGATCCGGCAGTACTTC
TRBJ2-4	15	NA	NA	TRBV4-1	CASSQDSGEQNIQYF	TGCGCCAGCAGCCAAGATTCAGGGGAGCAAAACATTCAGTACTTC
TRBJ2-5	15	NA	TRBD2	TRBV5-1	CASSFPSGVGETQYF	TGCGCCAGCAGCTTTCCTAGCGGGGTGGGAGAGACCCAGTACTTC
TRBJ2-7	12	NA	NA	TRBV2	CASSETVQVPYF	TGTGCCAGCAGTGAAACGGTGCAGGTGCCCTACTTC
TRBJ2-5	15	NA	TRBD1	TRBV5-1	CASSAGGALEETQYF	TGCGCCAGCTCTGCAGGGGGCGCTCTTGAAGAGACCCAGTACTTC
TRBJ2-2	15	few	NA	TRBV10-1	CASSESGGHTGELFF	TGCGCCAGCAGTGAGTCGGGGGGTCACACCGGGGAGCTGTTTTTT
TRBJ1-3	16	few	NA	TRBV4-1	CASSQDTGSSGNTIYF	TGCGCCAGCAGCCAAGATACAGGGAGCTCTGGAAACACCATATATTTT
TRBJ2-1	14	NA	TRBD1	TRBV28	CASSFPGTGDEQFF	TGTGCCAGCAGTTTTCCCGGGACAGGGGATGAGCAGTTCTTC
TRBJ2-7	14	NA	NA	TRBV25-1	CASSLRGPRDEQYF	TGTGCCAGCAGTCTCAGGGGCCCTAGGGACGAGCAGTACTTC
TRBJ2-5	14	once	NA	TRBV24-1	CATSDLETQETQYF	TGTGCCACCAGTGATCTAGAAACTCAAGAGACCCAGTACTTC
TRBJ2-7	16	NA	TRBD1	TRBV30	CAWSPRPGGPPYEQYF	TGTGCCTGGAGTCCGAGGCCAGGGGGCCCCCCCTACGAGCAGTACTTC
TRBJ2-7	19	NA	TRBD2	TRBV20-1	CSASPRGRTSGALRAEQYF	TGCAGTGCTAGTCCTCGGGGGCGGACTAGCGGGGCGCTCAGAGCCGAGCAGTACTTC
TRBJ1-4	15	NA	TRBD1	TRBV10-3	CAISESTGTLEKLFF	TGTGCCATCAGTGAGTCGACAGGGACTCTTGAAAAACTGTTTTTT
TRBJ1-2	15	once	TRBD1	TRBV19	CASSIDGTVFYGYTF	TGTGCCAGTAGTATAGACGGGACAGTGTTTTATGGCTACACCTTC
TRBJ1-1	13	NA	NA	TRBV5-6	CASSRQLGTEAFF	TGTGCCAGCAGTCGACAGCTAGGCACTGAAGCTTTCTTT
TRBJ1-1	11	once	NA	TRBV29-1	CSAIRELEAFF	TGCAGCGCTATCCGGGAGCTTGAAGCTTTCTTT
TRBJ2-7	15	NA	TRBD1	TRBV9	CASSPGAGGRDEQYF	TGTGCCAGCAGCCCAGGGGCAGGGGGCAGGGACGAGCAGTACTTC
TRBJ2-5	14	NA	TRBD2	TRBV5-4	CASSSGTRGETQYF	TGTGCCAGCAGCTCCGGGACTAGGGGAGAGACCCAGTACTTC
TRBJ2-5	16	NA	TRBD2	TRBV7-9	CASSMTSGGPGETQYF	TGTGCCAGCAGCATGACTAGCGGGGGGCCAGGGGAGACCCAGTACTTC
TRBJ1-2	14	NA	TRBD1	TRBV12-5	CASGLRQGYNGYTF	TGTGCTAGTGGTTTGCGACAGGGGTATAATGGCTACACCTTC
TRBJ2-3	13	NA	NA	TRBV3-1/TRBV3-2	CASSQHSADTQYF	TGTGCCAGCAGCCAACATTCAGCAGATACGCAGTATTTT
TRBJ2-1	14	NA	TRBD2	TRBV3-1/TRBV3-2	CASSLGTNYNEQFF	TGTGCCAGCAGCCTTGGGACTAACTACAATGAGCAGTTCTTC
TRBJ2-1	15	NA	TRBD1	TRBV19	CASSIAGGRNNEQFF	TGTGCCAGTAGTATCGCAGGGGGAAGGAACAATGAGCAGTTCTTC
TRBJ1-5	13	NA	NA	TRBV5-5	CASSSDITEPQHF	TGTGCCAGCAGCTCGGACATCACGGAGCCCCAGCATTTT
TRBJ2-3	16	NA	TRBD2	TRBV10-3	CAISETSGGSTDTQYF	TGTGCCATCAGTGAGACTAGCGGGGGAAGCACAGATACGCAGTATTTT
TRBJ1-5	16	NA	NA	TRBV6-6	CASSLGGGMGNQPQHF	TGTGCCAGCAGTTTGGGAGGAGGGATGGGCAATCAGCCCCAGCATTTT
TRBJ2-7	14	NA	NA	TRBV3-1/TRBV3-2	CASSQAGSSYEQYF	TGTGCCAGCAGCCAAGCCGGGAGCTCCTACGAGCAGTACTTC
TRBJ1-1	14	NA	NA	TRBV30	CAWSMEHRGTEAFF	TGTGCCTGGAGTATGGAACACCGGGGGACTGAAGCTTTCTTT
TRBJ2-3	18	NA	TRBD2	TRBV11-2	CASSLVQLAGGVTDTQYF	TGTGCCAGCAGCTTAGTTCAACTAGCGGGGGGGGTAACAGATACGCAGTATTTT
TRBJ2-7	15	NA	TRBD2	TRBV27	CASRLGRDSLYEQYF	TGTGCCAGCAGACTTGGGAGGGATTCTTTGTACGAGCAGTACTTC
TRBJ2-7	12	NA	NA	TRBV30	CAWSWGGDEQYF	TGTGCCTGGAGTTGGGGGGGCGACGAGCAGTACTTC
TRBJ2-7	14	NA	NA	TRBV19	CASKMTGLGLQQYF	TGTGCCAGTAAAATGACAGGGTTAGGACTACAGCAGTACTTC
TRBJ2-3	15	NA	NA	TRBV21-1	CASSPPGRMTDTQYF	TGTGCCAGCAGCCCCCCGGGAAGGATGACAGATACGCAGTATTTT
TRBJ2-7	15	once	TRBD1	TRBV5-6	CASSLTGQVPHEQYF	TGTGCCAGCAGCTTGACGGGACAGGTCCCCCACGAGCAGTACTTC
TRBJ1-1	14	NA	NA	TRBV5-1	CASSLVSLNTEAFF	TGCGCCAGCAGCTTGGTCAGTTTGAACACTGAAGCTTTCTTT
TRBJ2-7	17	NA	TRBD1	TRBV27	CASSLFAGTGSSYEQYF	TGTGCCAGCAGTTTATTCGCTGGGACAGGGAGCTCCTACGAGCAGTACTTC
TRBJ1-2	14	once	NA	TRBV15	CATSRDTGDYGYTF	TGTGCCACCAGCAGAGATACCGGTGACTATGGCTACACCTTC
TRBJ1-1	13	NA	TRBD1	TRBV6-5	CAATGTGGTEAFF	TGTGCCGCAACCGGGACAGGAGGTACTGAAGCTTTCTTT
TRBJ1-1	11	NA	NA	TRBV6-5	CAGSLAGRPFF	TGTGCCGGGTCACTCGCAGGGCGACCTTTCTTT
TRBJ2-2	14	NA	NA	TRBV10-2	CASKFQGYTGELFF	TGCGCCAGCAAGTTTCAGGGATACACCGGGGAGCTGTTTTTT
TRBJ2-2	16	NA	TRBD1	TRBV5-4	CASRPGQGSLAGELFF	TGTGCCAGCAGACCGGGACAGGGGTCCCTGGCCGGGGAGCTGTTTTTT
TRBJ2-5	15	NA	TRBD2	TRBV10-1	CASSETSGGQETQYF	TGCGCCAGCAGTGAGACTAGCGGGGGACAAGAGACCCAGTACTTC